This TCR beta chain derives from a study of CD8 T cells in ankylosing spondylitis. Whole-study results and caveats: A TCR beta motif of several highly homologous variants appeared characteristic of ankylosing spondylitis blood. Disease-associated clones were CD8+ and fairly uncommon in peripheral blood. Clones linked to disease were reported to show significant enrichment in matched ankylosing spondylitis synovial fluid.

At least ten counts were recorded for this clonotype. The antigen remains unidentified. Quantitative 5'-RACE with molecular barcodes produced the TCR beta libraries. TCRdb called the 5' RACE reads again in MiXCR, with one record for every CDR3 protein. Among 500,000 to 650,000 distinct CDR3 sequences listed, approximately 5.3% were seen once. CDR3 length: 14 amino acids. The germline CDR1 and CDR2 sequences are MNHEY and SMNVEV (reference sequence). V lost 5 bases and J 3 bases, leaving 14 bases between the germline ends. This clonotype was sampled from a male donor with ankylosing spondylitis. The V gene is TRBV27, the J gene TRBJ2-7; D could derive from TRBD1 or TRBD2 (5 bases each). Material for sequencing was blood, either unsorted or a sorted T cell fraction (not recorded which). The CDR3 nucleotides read TGTGCCAGCAGTCTCCGGGACGTGGGCTACGAGCAGTACTTC. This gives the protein CASSLRDVGYEQYF.